This TCR beta chain was captured by sequencing in a study of human T cells and chemical hapten exposure. Study information: Among samples, TCR yields varied mainly because of small differences in pooled library volume. Findings and caveats of the study: No shift was seen in TCRs above 1 in 1000 frequency with DPC sensitization.

Separate cDNA molecules received unique molecular identifiers, which the library attached to them. Original processing methods: Sample TCR totals centred on a median of around 100,000, ranging roughly 23,224 to 700,000. MiXCR, applied by TCRdb to the RACE reads, yields one record per CDR3 protein. The V and J calls here are based on TCRdb, not the publication. The sample carries 70,000 to 85,000 distinct CDR3 sequences, about 9% recorded once. This clonotype was seen a few times. The antigen remains unidentified. The CDR3 is 18 residues long. V was pared by 0 bases and J by 2 bases, with 19 bases between. Germline CDR1 reads LGHDT; CDR2 reads YNNKEL (reference sequence). The time point is: healthy volunteer bleed at 6 weeks. Total RNA extraction was carried out from unfractionated whole blood.

The specimen sequenced was whole blood. The J gene is TRBJ2-5, the V gene TRBV3-1; a possible D gene is TRBD1 (5 bases). This TCR was sampled from a male donor in good health. Some clones in this sample may be carry-over from other donors' samples. The CDR3, as DNA: TGTGCCAGCAGCCAAGATAACTTAGTGGCAGGGTTTCAAGAGACCCAGTACTTC. This codes for CASSQDNLVAGFQETQYF.